This T cell receptor beta chain was captured in a study of T cells in Graves' hyperthyroidism and ophthalmopathy. Trimming at V came to 0 bases and at J to 9 bases, leaving 7 bases not matched to a gene. The CDR3 loop spans 15 amino acids. Germline V gives CDR1 ENHRY, CDR2 SYGVKD. Study-wide points: Clonotypes that were expanded in thyroid above 0.001 mostly appeared in blood too.

For this clonotype: Its target is unknown.

RNA transcripts provided the source from which TCR beta CDR3 regions were amplified. HTBI primers were the set used in a first-round RT-PCR of the TCR CDR3. TCRdb re-analysed the multiplex PCR reads in MiXCR, keeping a single row per CDR3 protein. This sample has 500,000 to 750,000 distinct CDR3 sequences, with 15% to 17% found just once. The V call is TRBV10-3, the J call TRBJ1-5, with 8 positions matching TRBD1. This clonotype was obtained from a woman in her twenties or thirties with Graves' hyperthyroidism. Sequences were obtained from blood. The CDR3 DNA reads TGTGCCATCAGTGAGTCGAGGGACAGGTTGTGGCCCCAGCATTTT. Protein sequence: CAISESRDRLWPQHF.